The entry below gives a single TCR beta chain sequence along with its context. The antigen remains undetermined. A read error may be the cause here, since a much bigger clone is one base away. Recruitment covered hyperthyroidism patients aged 18 to 65 whose new diagnosis was of under 2 months' duration. Diagnoses were established from clinical symptoms, serum thyroxine, TRAb, thyroid ultrasound and orbital computed tomography. This sample was taken from a study of Graves' ophthalmopathy and Graves' hyperthyroidism. Germline CDR1 and CDR2: MGHRA and YSYEKL. The CDR3 sequence is 15 residues long. Study results and limitations: In predicting ophthalmopathy progression, the model reached 65% to 71% sensitivity and 72% to 80% specificity.

RNA transcripts provided the template for amplifying TCR beta CDR3 regions. Following a first-round RT-PCR that used HTBI primers, a second-round multiplex PCR was carried out. MiXCR was run by TCRdb on the multiplex PCR reads, yielding one entry per CDR3 protein. The sample has roughly 600,000 distinct CDR3 sequences; less than 40% are singletons. The sequence was collected from an adult man with Graves' hyperthyroidism. The sample consisted of peripheral blood or thyroid tissue (not recorded which). The chain has TRBV4-1 and TRBJ2-7; tentatively, D is TRBD2 (5 bases). The CDR3 reads CASSQAHREAYGQYF. As DNA, the CDR3 is TGCGCCAGCAGCCAGGCTCATCGGGAAGCCTACGGGCAGTACTTC.